These 14 T cell receptor beta chains originate from one sample sequenced in a study of beta chain features in type 1 diabetes. Expressed TCRB transcripts were sequenced, since all the RNA that had been isolated was reverse transcribed. Libraries were prepared by immunoSEQ multiplex PCR; TCRdb keeps only in-frame clonotypes and omits some of them. The sample has 330,000 or so clones; 15% to 20% are singletons. The material sequenced was naive CD4+ T cells from blood. The origin of the receptors is a woman aged 18-30 years in good health.

Written as DNA, the CDR3 is TGTGCCAGCAGCTTAGACAGGGTCCAAGAGACCCAGTACTTC. This encodes CASSLDRVQETQYF. The genes are TRBV11-2 and TRBJ2-5; possible D gene TRBD1, 5 bases. CDR3 length equals 14 residues. V was pared by 0 bases and J by 1 base, with 6 bases between. Germline V gives CDR1 SGHAT, CDR2 FQNNGV.

Note on this clone: Different DNA sequences within this sample yield the same CDR3. This chain links TRBV30 with TRBJ1-2; D is uncertain. Trimming removed 5 bases at V and 4 bases at J, with 8 bases between. CDR1 is GTSNPN and CDR2 is SVGIG in the germline V gene (reference sequence). The length of the CDR3 is 11 residues. The CDR3 coding sequence is TGTGCCTGGTCAGAGGGCTATGGCTACACCTTC. The encoded protein is CAWSEGYGYTF.

Details on this clone: The same CDR3 can be traced to other DNA sequences in this sample. The rearrangement links TRBV12-5 to TRBJ2-3; D is ambiguous. Trimming removed 3 bases from V and 1 base from J, with 5 bases in between. The CDR3 spans 13 residues. The germline CDR1 and CDR2 sequences are LGHNT and FRNRAP. CDR3 region: CASGFRGTDTQYF. CDR3 coding DNA: TGTGCTAGTGGTTTCCGGGGCACAGATACGCAGTATTTT.

The chain links TRBV2 to TRBJ2-3; 9 nucleotides match TRBD2. Germline lookup yields CDR1 SNHLY and CDR2 FYNNEI. Trimming took 7 bases from V and 2 from J; bases not matched to a gene: 4. The CDR3 covers 14 residues. The CDR3 DNA reads as TGTGCCAGCATCCCTAGCGGGAACACAGATACGCAGTATTTT. This gives the protein CASIPSGNTDTQYF.

This clone was seen a few times. The V gene is TRBV7-9, the J gene TRBJ2-3; TRBD2 might be the D (6 bases). The V and J ends lost 3 bases and 4 bases respectively, with 14 bases between them. CDR1 is SEHNR, CDR2 FQNEAQ, per germline (reference sequence). The CDR3 is 15 amino acids. CDR3 protein: CASSFGRGTPDTQYF. The CDR3 nucleotides read TGTGCCAGCAGCTTTGGACGGGGGACCCCAGATACGCAGTATTTT.

This chain joins TRBV28 and TRBJ2-1; maybe TRBD1 (6 bases). CDR3 length: 17 amino acids. The ends were cut back, 3 bases at V and 8 bases at J, with 23 bases in the middle. The germline CDR1 and CDR2 sequences are MDHEN and SYDVKM. This CDR3 is CASSLGAAGRDWDEQFF. Written as DNA, the CDR3 is TGTGCCAGCAGTTTGGGGGCGGCGGGCAGGGATTGGGATGAGCAGTTCTTC.

This sequence joins TRBV15 and TRBJ1-4; TRBD1 is a possible D gene (6 bases). The V gene's germline CDR1 is LNHNV and CDR2 YYDKDF (reference sequence). V shed 0 bases and J shed 8 bases, with 13 bases lying between them. CDR3 length: 15 residues. The CDR3 protein is CATSRDQGTGEKLFF. The DNA of the CDR3 is TGTGCCACCAGCAGAGATCAGGGGACGGGGGAAAAACTGTTTTTT.

This chain links TRBV11-2 with TRBJ2-5, with 7 bases lining up with TRBD2. Germline CDR1 SGHAT, CDR2 FQNNGV. The ends lost 2 bases at V and 7 bases at J; junction bases unmatched: 7. This CDR3 is built from 14 residues. CDR3 bases: TGTGCCAGCAGCTTAAGCCGGGAGGTCGGGACCCAGTACTTC. Its translation: CASSLSREVGTQYF.

This clone was counted only a few times. The chain uses TRBV7-9 and TRBJ2-2; 7 bases match TRBD1. Germline V CDR1 and CDR2: SEHNR, FQNEAQ (reference sequence). The CDR3 spans 13 residues. The junction had 1 base not matched to a gene; V was cut back by 5 bases and J by 4 bases. The CDR3 nucleotides read TGTGCCAGCAGCGGGGACAGCACCGGGGAGCTGTTTTTT. Residues: CASSGDSTGELFF.

This clone has only one observation. V gene TRBV11-2 combines with J gene TRBJ2-1; D perhaps matches TRBD1 (5 bases). CDR3 length equals 14 residues. V lost 5 bases and J 8 bases, leaving 16 bases between the germline ends. Germline V gives CDR1 SGHAT, CDR2 FQNNGV. CDR3 sequence reads: CASSPIREVDEQFF. The CDR3 DNA follows: TGTGCCAGCAGCCCCATCAGGGAAGTCGATGAGCAGTTCTTC. The full variable domain, its missing parts supplied by reference TRBV11-2 and TRBJ2-1, is EAGVAQSPRYKIIEKRQSVAFWCNPISGHATLYWYQQILGQGPKLLIQFQNNGVVDDSQLPKDRFSAERLKGVDSTLKIQPAKLEDSAVYLCASSPIREVDEQFFGPGTRLTVL.

This rearrangement joins TRBV9 to TRBJ1-4; no clear D. This CDR3 has 16 amino acids. CDR1 is SGDLS, CDR2 YYNGEE, per germline. The V end lost 0 bases, the J end lost 0 bases, and 9 bases lay between the germline ends. The CDR3 DNA sequence: TGTGCCAGCAGCGTAGATTTGAGGGCAACTAATGAAAAACTGTTTTTT. Translating it yields CASSVDLRATNEKLFF.

This clone was counted a few times. This chain uses TRBV5-1 with TRBJ2-7; D perhaps matches TRBD2 (6 bases). Germline values: CDR1 SGHRS, CDR2 YFSETQ. The CDR3 contains 15 residues. The ends were cut back, 1 base at V and 0 bases at J, with 11 bases in the middle. DNA for the CDR3: TGCGCCAGCAGCTTGATTAGCGGTAACTCCTACGAGCAGTACTTC. As protein: CASSLISGNSYEQYF.

This clone was picked up a small number of times. The chain is built from TRBV7-2 and TRBJ2-2, with 8 bases that match TRBD1. Trimming removed 6 bases from V and 4 bases from J; junction bases left unmatched: 7. From germline, CDR1 is SGHTA and CDR2 FQGNSA. CDR3 size: 15 residues. The CDR3 sequence is CASSLGQGFTGELFF. CDR3 bases: TGTGCCAGCAGTCTCGGACAGGGATTCACCGGGGAGCTGTTTTTT. The full variable domain, rest sourced from reference TRBV7-2 and TRBJ2-2, is GAGVSQSPSNKVTEKGKDVELRCDPISGHTALYWYRQSLGQGLEFLIYFQGNSAPDKSGLPSDRFSAERTGGSVSTLTIQRTQQEDSAVYLCASSLGQGFTGELFFGEGSRLTVL.

The sample holds a few counts of this clone. The CDR3 DNA sequence: TGCAGCGTTGATCCAGGGCCGTATGGCTACACCTTC. Translation: CSVDPGPYGYTF. The J gene is TRBJ1-2, the V gene TRBV29-1; D might be TRBD1 (5 bases). The germline CDR1 and CDR2 sequences are SQVTM and ANQGSEA. This CDR3 region has 12 residues. Trimming took 3 bases from V and 5 from J, leaving 10 bases between them.